This T cell receptor (beta chain) was observed in a study of Ad26.COV2.S vaccination and SARS-CoV-2 variants. From germline, CDR1 is SGHRS and CDR2 YFSETQ. The CDR3 consists of 14 residues. Deletions cut 7 bases from V and 2 bases from J, with 12 bases between. Treatment given: about 20 received Ad26.COV2.S at low or high dose, single or two shots; about 5 received placebo; per-sample allocation not given. It was on day 63 after the first vaccine or placebo injection that samples were taken. Sequencing used immunoSEQ multiplex PCR; TCRdb keeps in-frame clones, though not all of them. The sample lists some 300,000 clones; roughly 86% were seen once.

Here the sequenced sample was peripheral blood, taken in a trial of Ad26.COV2.S vaccine versus placebo. J is TRBJ2-2 and V is TRBV5-1, with D perhaps matching TRBD1 or TRBD2 (5 bases each). This receptor was obtained from a person aged 18-60 years who received the Ad26.COV2.S COVID-19 vaccine or a placebo. For the CDR3, the DNA is TGCGCCAGCGGGGGACCAGGCAACACCGGGGAGCTGTTTTTT. This codes for CASGGPGNTGELFF.